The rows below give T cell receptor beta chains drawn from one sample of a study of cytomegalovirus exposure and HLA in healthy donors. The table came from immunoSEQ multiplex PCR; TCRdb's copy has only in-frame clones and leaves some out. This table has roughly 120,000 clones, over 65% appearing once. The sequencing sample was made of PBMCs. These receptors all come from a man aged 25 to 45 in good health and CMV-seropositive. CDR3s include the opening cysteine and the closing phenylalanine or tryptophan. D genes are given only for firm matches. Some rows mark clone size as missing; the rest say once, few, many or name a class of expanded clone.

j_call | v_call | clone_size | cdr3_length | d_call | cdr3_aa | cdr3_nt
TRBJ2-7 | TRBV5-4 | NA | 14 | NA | CASSSGRGLNEQYF | TGTGCCAGCAGCTCGGGCAGGGGCCTCAACGAGCAGTACTTC
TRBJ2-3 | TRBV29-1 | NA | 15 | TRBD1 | CSLSEGGLYIDTQYF | TGCAGCCTTTCGGAAGGGGGCCTATATATAGATACGCAGTATTTT
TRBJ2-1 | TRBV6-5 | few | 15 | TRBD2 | CASSYTGRVGNEQFF | TGTGCCAGCAGTTACACCGGGAGGGTGGGCAATGAGCAGTTCTTC
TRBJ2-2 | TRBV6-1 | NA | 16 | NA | CASSAAPQVNTGELFF | TGTGCCAGCAGTGCAGCCCCTCAGGTGAACACCGGGGAGCTGTTTTTT
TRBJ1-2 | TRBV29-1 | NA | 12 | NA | CSVEVRGGGYTF | TGCAGCGTTGAGGTCCGGGGGGGAGGCTACACCTTC
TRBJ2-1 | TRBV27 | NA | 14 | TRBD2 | CASSPLAAYNEQFF | TGTGCCAGCAGCCCACTAGCGGCCTACAATGAGCAGTTCTTC
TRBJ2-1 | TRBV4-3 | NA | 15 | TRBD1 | CASSRNRGSYNEQFF | TGCGCCAGCAGCCGGAACAGGGGCTCCTACAATGAGCAGTTCTTC
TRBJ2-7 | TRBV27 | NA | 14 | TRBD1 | CASSFSGQSYEQYF | TGTGCCAGCAGTTTCTCGGGACAGAGTTACGAGCAGTACTTC
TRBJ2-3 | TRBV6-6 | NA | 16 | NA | CASIHSRGRNTDTQYF | TGTGCCAGCATCCACTCGCGGGGCAGGAACACAGATACGCAGTATTTT
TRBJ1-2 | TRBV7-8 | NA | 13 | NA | CASSLGTGDGYTF | TGTGCCAGCAGCTTAGGGACGGGGGATGGCTACACCTTC
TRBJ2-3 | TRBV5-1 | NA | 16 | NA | CASSLWADSSTDTQYF | TGCGCCAGCAGCTTGTGGGCCGATTCTAGCACAGATACGCAGTATTTT
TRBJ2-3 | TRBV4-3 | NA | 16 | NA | CASSRDSDPEGDTQYF | TGCGCCAGCAGCCGGGACTCTGACCCCGAGGGAGATACGCAGTATTTT
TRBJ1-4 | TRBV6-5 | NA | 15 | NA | CASSYGGGLGEKLFF | TGTGCCAGCAGTTACGGCGGGGGCCTTGGGGAAAAACTGTTTTTT
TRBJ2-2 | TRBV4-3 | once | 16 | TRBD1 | CASSQEWTGVTGELFF | TGCGCCAGCAGCCAAGAGTGGACAGGGGTCACCGGGGAGCTGTTTTTT
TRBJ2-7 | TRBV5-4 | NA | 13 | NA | CASSPGLNYEQYF | TGTGCCAGCAGCCCGGGACTTAACTACGAGCAGTACTTC
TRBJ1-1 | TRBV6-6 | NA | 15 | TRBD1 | CASSSKGQGAGKGFF | TGTGCCAGCAGCTCAAAAGGACAGGGGGCTGGAAAAGGTTTCTTT
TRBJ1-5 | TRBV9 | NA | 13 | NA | CASSTEGDQPQHF | TGTGCCAGCAGCACCGAGGGGGATCAGCCCCAGCATTTT
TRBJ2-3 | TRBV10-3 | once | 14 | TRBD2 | CASRTSGGTDTQYF | TGTGCCTCCAGAACTAGCGGGGGTACAGATACGCAGTATTTT
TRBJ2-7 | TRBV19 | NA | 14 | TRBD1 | CASSKGQGTYEQYF | TGTGCCAGTAGTAAGGGACAGGGTACCTACGAGCAGTACTTC
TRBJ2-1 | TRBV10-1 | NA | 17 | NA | CAARPGHDNLYGNEQFF | TGCGCCGCACGGCCGGGACATGATAACCTATACGGGAATGAGCAGTTCTTC
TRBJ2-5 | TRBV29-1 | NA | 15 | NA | CSVEDHPTGLETQYF | TGCAGCGTTGAAGATCACCCCACAGGTCTGGAGACCCAGTACTTC
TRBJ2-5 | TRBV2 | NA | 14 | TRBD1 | CASSEGTGKGTQYF | TGTGCCAGCAGTGAAGGGACAGGGAAGGGGACCCAGTACTTC
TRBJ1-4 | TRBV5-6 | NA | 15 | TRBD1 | CASSPRTGTNEKLFF | TGTGCCAGCAGCCCCCGGACAGGGACTAATGAAAAACTGTTTTTT
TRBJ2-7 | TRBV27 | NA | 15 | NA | CASSPRGRGSYEQYF | TGTGCCAGCAGTCCCCGGGGCAGGGGATCCTACGAGCAGTACTTC
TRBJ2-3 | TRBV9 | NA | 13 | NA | CASSSRNTDTQYF | TGTGCCAGCAGCTCTAGGAACACAGATACGCAGTATTTT
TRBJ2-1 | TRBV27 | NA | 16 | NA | CASVRHRTDTYNEQFF | TGTGCCAGCGTCCGCCACAGGACGGACACCTACAATGAGCAGTTCTTC
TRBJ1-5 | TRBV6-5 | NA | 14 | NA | CASSPRVVSQPQHF | TGTGCCAGCAGTCCCCGGGTAGTAAGTCAGCCCCAGCATTTT
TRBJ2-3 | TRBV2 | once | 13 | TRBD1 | CASRGQVTDTQYF | TGTGCCAGCAGGGGACAGGTCACAGATACGCAGTATTTT
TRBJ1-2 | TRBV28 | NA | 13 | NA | CASSPRAFRGYTF | TGTGCCAGCAGTCCCAGGGCTTTTAGAGGCTACACCTTC
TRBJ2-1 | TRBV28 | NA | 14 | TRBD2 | CASSLSGGYNEQFF | TGTGCCAGCAGTTTGAGCGGGGGCTACAATGAGCAGTTCTTC
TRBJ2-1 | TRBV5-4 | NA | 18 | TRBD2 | CASSSRTSGGGAYNEQFF | TGTGCCAGCAGCTCCCGGACTAGCGGGGGGGGTGCCTACAATGAGCAGTTCTTC
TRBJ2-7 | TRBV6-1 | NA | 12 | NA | CASRADSHEQYF | TGTGCCAGCAGGGCAGACAGCCACGAGCAGTACTTC
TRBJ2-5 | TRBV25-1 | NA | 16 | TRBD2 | CASSGLAGGPQETQYF | TGTGCCAGCAGTGGACTAGCGGGGGGCCCTCAAGAGACCCAGTACTTC
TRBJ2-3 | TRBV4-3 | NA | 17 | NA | CASSYRPGLLSVDTQYF | TGCGCCAGCAGCTACCGACCGGGACTTCTGTCGGTCGATACGCAGTATTTT
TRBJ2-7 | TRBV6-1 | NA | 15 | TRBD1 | CASRLGQGFLYEQYF | TGTGCCAGCAGGTTGGGACAGGGATTCCTCTACGAGCAGTACTTC
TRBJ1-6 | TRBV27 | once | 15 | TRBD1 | CASRPGGSYNSPLHF | TGTGCCAGCAGGCCAGGGGGCTCCTATAATTCACCCCTCCACTTT
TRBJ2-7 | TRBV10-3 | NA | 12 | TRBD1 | CAIRTGGNEQYF | TGTGCCATCCGGACAGGGGGGAACGAGCAGTACTTC
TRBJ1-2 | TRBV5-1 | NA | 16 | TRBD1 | CASSSGTGTSRYGYTF | TGCGCCAGCAGCTCCGGGACAGGGACCAGTCGCTATGGCTACACCTTC
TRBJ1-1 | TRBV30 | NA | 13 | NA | CVWSVRGNTEAFF | TGTGTCTGGAGTGTAAGGGGGAACACTGAAGCTTTCTTT
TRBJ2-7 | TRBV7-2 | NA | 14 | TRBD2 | CASSLPGGAYEQYF | TGTGCCAGCAGCTTACCCGGGGGGGCCTACGAGCAGTACTTC
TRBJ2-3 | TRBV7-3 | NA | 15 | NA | CASSLEPLLTDTQYF | TGTGCCAGCAGCTTAGAGCCCCTCCTCACAGATACGCAGTATTTT
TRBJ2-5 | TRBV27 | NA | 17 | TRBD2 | CASSLNGASGGPETQYF | TGTGCCAGCAGTTTAAACGGGGCTAGCGGGGGCCCGGAGACCCAGTACTTC
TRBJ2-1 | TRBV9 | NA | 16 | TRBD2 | CASSRRLAGGDNEQFF | TGTGCCAGCAGCAGACGGCTAGCGGGGGGGGACAATGAGCAGTTCTTC
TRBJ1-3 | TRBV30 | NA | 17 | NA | CAWSYITRHSSGNTIYF | TGTGCCTGGAGTTACATAACAAGACATTCCTCTGGAAACACCATATATTTT
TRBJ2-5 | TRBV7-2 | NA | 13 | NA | CASSRDSEETQYF | TGTGCCAGCAGCCGAGACAGCGAAGAGACCCAGTACTTC
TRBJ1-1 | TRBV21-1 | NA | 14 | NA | CAAKGNRGDTEAFF | TGTGCAGCTAAAGGCAACCGGGGGGACACTGAAGCTTTCTTT
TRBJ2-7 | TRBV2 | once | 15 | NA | CASSEWAGITYEQYF | TGTGCCAGCAGTGAATGGGCAGGGATCACCTACGAGCAGTACTTC
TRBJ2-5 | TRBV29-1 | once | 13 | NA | CSVGKALQETQYF | TGCAGCGTCGGTAAAGCTCTCCAAGAGACTCAGTACTTC
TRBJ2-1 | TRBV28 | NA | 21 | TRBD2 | CASDSTFSSGGSLSSYNEQFF | TGTGCCAGCGACAGTACCTTCTCAAGCGGGGGGTCCCTATCGAGCTACAATGAGCAGTTCTTC
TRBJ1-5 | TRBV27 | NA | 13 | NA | CASSSQGAQPQHF | TGTGCCAGCAGTTCACAGGGTGCTCAGCCCCAGCATTTT
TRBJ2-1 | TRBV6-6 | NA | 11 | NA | CAIQVLNEQFF | TGTGCCATCCAGGTTTTGAATGAGCAGTTCTTC
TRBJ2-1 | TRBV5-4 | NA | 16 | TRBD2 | CASSPGLAGGLGEQFF | TGTGCCAGCAGCCCAGGCTTAGCGGGGGGTCTCGGTGAGCAGTTCTTC